One sample yielded the 20 T cell receptor beta chains listed below, sequenced in a study of blood T cell repertoires in COVID-19. Sequencing used immunoSEQ multiplex PCR; TCRdb keeps in-frame clones, though not all of them. The sample shows 65,000 to 90,000 clones, approximately 88% of them seen only once. Material: peripheral blood. Every receptor here comes from an elderly man with active or convalescent COVID-19.

The CDR3 DNA reads as TGCAGCGTTCAAAGTGAGGGCTATGGCTACACCTTC. Protein product: CSVQSEGYGYTF. The chain combines TRBV29-1 with TRBJ1-2; no reliable D call. Germline values: CDR1 SQVTM, CDR2 ANQGSEA. Deletions cut 5 bases from V and 4 bases from J, with 11 bases between. The CDR3 extends over 12 amino acids.

The V gene is TRBV19, the J gene TRBJ2-5, with 9 bases matching TRBD1. Germline V lookup: CDR1 LNHDA, CDR2 SQIVND (reference sequence). The trim removed 0 bases at V and 5 bases at J, leaving 7 bases unmatched. This CDR3 is built from 16 residues. The CDR3 DNA is TGTGCCAGTAGTATAGACGGACAGGGGATGGGGGAGACCCAGTACTTC. Amino acids: CASSIDGQGMGETQYF.

This chain uses TRBV18 with TRBJ1-5; 7 nucleotides line up with TRBD1. From germline, CDR1 is KGHSH and CDR2 LQKENI. This CDR3 has 15 residues. V shed 3 bases and J 2 bases; nucleotides not matched to a gene: 4. CDR3 sequence: CASSPETGRNQPQHF. The CDR3 DNA follows: TGTGCCAGCTCACCCGAGACAGGGCGCAATCAGCCCCAGCATTTT.

V is TRBV19 and J is TRBJ2-7; 9 bases line up with TRBD1. V lost 3 bases, J lost 3 bases, and 9 bases stayed unmatched. Germline assignment: CDR1 LNHDA and CDR2 SQIVND (reference sequence). This CDR3 is built from 16 residues. In nucleotides, the CDR3 is TGTGCCAGTAGTATTTGGAGGGACAGGGCCCTCTACGAGCAGTACTTC. The encoded protein is CASSIWRDRALYEQYF.

This chain uses TRBV18 with TRBJ2-3; D is possibly TRBD2 (5 bases). Per germline, CDR1 KGHSH and CDR2 LQKENI. The CDR3 has 16 amino acids. V was clipped by 0 bases and J by 2 bases, with 12 bases between them. The CDR3: CASSPPGSGLTDTQYF. In DNA form, the CDR3 reads TGTGCCAGCTCACCACCGGGTTCAGGACTCACAGATACGCAGTATTTT.

Comment on this clone: A read error may account for a junction end that differs from germline. The chain is built from TRBV19 and TRBJ2-2, with 9 bases fitting TRBD2. This CDR3 is 16 amino acids long. Looked up from germline, CDR1 is LNHDA and CDR2 is SQIVND (reference sequence). DNA of the CDR3: TGTGCCAGTAGTATCGGACTAGCGTACAACACCGGGGAGCTGCTTTTT. As protein: CASSIGLAYNTGELLF.

The gene calls are TRBV11-3 and TRBJ2-1; 10 nucleotides agree with TRBD2. CDR1 is SGHNT, CDR2 YENEEA, per germline. The V gene end was trimmed by 3 bases and the J gene end by 6 bases; junction bases not matched to a gene: 5. The CDR3 is made up of 15 amino acids. The CDR3 region is CASSLVSGGANEQFF. The CDR3 nucleotides read TGTGCCAGCAGCTTGGTGAGCGGGGGGGCCAATGAGCAGTTCTTC. The entire variable domain, with the rest obtained from reference TRBV11-3 and TRBJ2-1, is as follows: EAGVVQSPRYKIIEKKQPVAFWCNPISGHNTLYWYLQNLGQGPELLIRYENEEAVDDSQLPKDRFSAERLKGVDSTLKIQPAELGDSAVYLCASSLVSGGANEQFFGPGTRLTVL.

The chain recombines TRBV5-5 with TRBJ2-3; possible D gene TRBD1, 6 bases. Germline V gene sequence: CDR1 SGHKS, CDR2 YYEKEE (reference sequence). The V end lost 5 bases, the J end lost 1 base, and 11 bases lay between the germline ends. The CDR3 has 14 residues. For the CDR3, the DNA is TGTGCCAGCAGTCCAGGGGCCCGCACAGATACGCAGTATTTT. Amino acids: CASSPGARTDTQYF.

The chain links TRBV30 to TRBJ2-1, with 7 bases identical to TRBD1. Trimming took 3 bases from V and 12 from J; bases not matched to a gene: 8. Per germline, CDR1 GTSNPN and CDR2 SVGIG (reference sequence). This CDR3 is 12 amino acids long. This CDR3 is CAWRTGVGPQFF. The DNA of the CDR3 is TGTGCCTGGAGAACAGGGGTAGGTCCGCAGTTCTTC.

The chain employs TRBV7-2 and TRBJ2-7; 7 positions match TRBD1. The germline CDR1 and CDR2 sequences are SGHTA and FQGNSA. V gave up 2 bases and J gave up 2 bases; unmatched junction bases: 0. This CDR3 has 13 amino acids. The CDR3 region has the DNA TGTGCCAGCAGCTTACAGGGGGCCTACGAGCAGTACTTC. Protein: CASSLQGAYEQYF.

The chain carries TRBV6-5 and TRBJ2-7; 9 bases align to TRBD1. The ends lost 6 bases at V and 5 bases at J; junction bases unmatched: 8. CDR1 and CDR2 (germline): MNHEY, SVGAGI. The CDR3 is 14 amino acids. The CDR3 DNA is TGTGCCAGCAGCCGAGGACAGGGGAACGACGAGCAGTACTTC. Translating it yields CASSRGQGNDEQYF.

This clone was recorded once. The genes are TRBV6-2 or TRBV6-3 and TRBJ1-1; D gene unclear. Trimming removed 0 bases from V and 2 bases from J, with 10 bases in between. This CDR3 is 15 amino acids long. The germline V gene encodes CDR1 MNHEY and CDR2 SVGEGT. The CDR3 spells CASSYSSGINTEAFF. CDR3 bases: TGTGCCAGCAGTTACTCGTCGGGGATCAACACTGAAGCTTTCTTT.

This clone was picked up one time. J is TRBJ2-4 and V is TRBV28, with TRBD1 as a possible D gene (5 bases). The CDR3 is made up of 16 amino acids. The ends were cut back, 10 bases at V and 0 bases at J, with 19 bases in the middle. CDR1 is MDHEN, CDR2 SYDVKM, per germline. DNA for the CDR3: TGTGCCACCTCCGCAGGGTTGCAACTAGCCAAAAACATTCAGTACTTC. The encoded protein is CATSAGLQLAKNIQYF.

This clone was detected once. The gene calls are TRBV6-2 or TRBV6-3 and TRBJ2-7; 7 bases fit TRBD2. The germline CDR1 and CDR2 sequences are MNHEY and SVGEGT. This CDR3 spans 16 amino acids. J was trimmed by 0 bases and V by 2 bases; bases with no gene match: 7. CDR3 amino acids: CASSYASGTTSYEQYF. Here the CDR3 DNA reads TGTGCCAGCAGTTACGCCTCCGGGACTACCTCCTACGAGCAGTACTTC.

This chain joins TRBV4-1 and TRBJ1-5; possible D gene TRBD1, 6 bases. V shed 1 base and J shed 6 bases, with 10 bases lying between them. The CDR3 has 14 amino acids. Germline V gene data show CDR1 as MGHRA and CDR2 as YSYEKL. CDR3 loop: CASSQVQGSQPQHF. The CDR3 nucleotides are TGCGCCAGCAGCCAAGTACAGGGAAGTCAGCCCCAGCATTTT.

The chain combines TRBV19 with TRBJ1-6; D not resolved. Germline CDR1 reads LNHDA; CDR2 reads SQIVND (reference sequence). Trimming stripped 4 bases from V and 5 bases from J, with 12 bases between. The CDR3 totals 15 residues. The CDR3 reads CASSKRTEDNSPLHF. The CDR3 DNA sequence: TGTGCCAGTAGTAAAAGGACGGAGGATAATTCACCCCTCCACTTT.

The chain couples TRBV30 to TRBJ1-2; 8 bases are shared with TRBD1. V trimming: 0 bases; J trimming: 3 bases; junction bases outside the gene matches: 6. This CDR3 has 15 amino acids. CDR1 and CDR2 from the germline V gene are GTSNPN and SVGIG (reference sequence). The CDR3 DNA reads TGTGCCTGGAGTGTACGGGCAGGGGGCGACTATGGCTACACCTTC. This sequence encodes CAWSVRAGGDYGYTF.

V and J are TRBV7-6 and TRBJ2-7, with 9 bases matching TRBD1. The CDR3 consists of 15 residues. Germline-derived CDR1 and CDR2 are SGHVS and FNYEAQ. V shed 5 bases, J shed 2 bases, and the junction held 7 bases outside the gene matches. The CDR3 coding sequence is TGTGCCAGCAGCCCGCAGACAGGGGGGGCCTACGAGCAGTACTTC. This codes for CASSPQTGGAYEQYF.

The chain links TRBV30 to TRBJ2-1; 8 positions agree with TRBD1. V was pared by 3 bases and J by 3 bases, with 7 bases of the junction left unmatched. The CDR3 has 15 amino acids. The germline V gene has CDR1 GTSNPN and CDR2 SVGIG (reference sequence). The CDR3 here is CAWRKGGQGYNEQFF. The CDR3 coding sequence is TGTGCCTGGAGAAAGGGCGGACAGGGCTACAATGAGCAGTTCTTC.

A single count supports this clone. As DNA, the CDR3 is TGCAGCGTTGGTCAGATTGGCGGGAGAGCCGGGGAGCTGTTTTTT. Amino acid sequence: CSVGQIGGRAGELFF. J is TRBJ2-2 and V is TRBV29-1; 7 positions match TRBD2. The CDR3 has 15 residues. CDR1 SQVTM and CDR2 ANQGSEA come from the germline V gene. Unmatched junction bases numbered 11, after V lost 4 bases and J lost 6 bases.